This section outlines one TCR beta chain sequence together with its context. This clone's antigen is unknown. No much larger clonotype is one base removed from it; base qualities were not supplied. Trimming takes 4 bases from V and 7 bases from J, and the germline ends sit 16 bases apart. CDR1 and CDR2 (MGHRA, YSYEKL) derive from the germline V gene. The CDR3 has 15 amino acids, counting the end cysteine and phenylalanine. The DNA shown is the 45-base CDR3, in frame from base 1. The sample's time point label, decoded: cells obtained before transplantation from donor or recipient. CD3+CD4+ and CD3+CD8+ populations were FACS-sorted from unstimulated pre-transplant donor and recipient cells taken from spleen or lymph nodes. Receptors were amplified or captured by the immunoSEQ multiplex PCR assay. In most patients, genomic DNA was isolated using the Qiagen DNeasy Blood and Tissue Kit and sent frozen to Adaptive Biotechnologies for TCR sequencing. High-throughput TCR-beta CDR3 sequencing of genomic DNA from most patients was performed by Adaptive Biotechnologies. The authors' analysis ran thus. Adaptive's ImmunoSEQ software supplied the TCR sequencing data for around 19 patients, while MiXCR and VDJtools were used to process a few other patients. CD4 versus CD8 sorting errors were corrected by removing sequences found in both subsets at a frequency ratio below 5:1. Because the origin of CDR3 nucleotide sequences shared between donor and recipient could not be assigned, those sequences were removed. To count as alloreactive, a clone needed at least 2-fold expansion over unstimulated cells and a minimum CFSE-low frequency of 0.002% (template counts) or 0.001% (read counts). A clone was considered mappable if detected in the sequenced pre-transplant spleen, lymph node, or MLR CFSE-low populations of the donor or recipient. The cumulative frequency of alloreactive clones was calculated as a percentage of all sequences, weighted by copy number. Not all clones reach the TCRdb copy of this immuneACCESS table, which keeps in-frame sequences only. Checked studies attribute under half of the gap to unresolved V genes and leave the rest unexplained. For V, J and clone size, that table is used; D and trimming come from the DNA. Counted in this sample were over 100,000 clones; 85% to 95% of them appeared once. Jointly, the top ten make up 0.95% to 1.5% of the sample.

These data are taken from a study of graft-versus-host responses after intestinal transplantation (dated by TCRdb to the early 2020s). The study in broad terms: Multivisceral, liver-intestinal, or isolated intestinal transplants were received by the recipients. Alloreactive clones were identified by sequencing pre-transplant mixed lymphocyte reaction products and comparing them with unstimulated pre-transplant donor and recipient T cells. Donor T cell macrochimerism was defined as a peak of at least 4% donor T cells among recipient peripheral blood mononuclear cells. Rather than going through the commercial service, samples from a few later patients were sequenced in-house on an Illumina MiSeq and processed with MiXCR. Graft-versus-host and host-versus-graft alloreactive T cell clones were tracked in the graft, circulation and bone marrow after intestinal transplantation using bulk TCR-beta CDR3 sequencing. The cohort enrolled 20 to 25 intestinal transplant recipients including one retransplant, and a few patients lacking pretransplant specimens were excluded. Every recipient was given anti-thymocyte globulin induction, followed by around three years of maintenance tacrolimus and steroids.

What the authors observed across the whole study: Early after transplant, peak levels of circulating GvH clones were found to be associated with declines in HvG clones. Conclusions were limited by the relatively low number and heterogeneity of intestinal transplant patients. GvH clones were found in recipient bone marrow, and some of the GvH clones appeared earlier in ileal mucosa or blood, which is consistent with an intestinal mucosal origin. In patients with donor T cell macrochimerism, the allografts had high GvH to HvG T cell clonal ratios.

The sequence joins TRBV4-1 to TRBJ1-4; the D gene remains uncertain. The material was unstimulated CD8+ T cells sorted from spleen or lymph node cells, obtained before transplant. The sequence came from a human donor who was the organ donor for an intestinal transplant. At the DNA level, the sequence is TGCGCCAGCAGCCCGTACAAAGAGTCGTTTGAAAAACTGTTTTTT. This yields the protein CASSPYKESFEKLFF.